Listed below are T cell receptor beta chains from one sample, sequenced in a study of cytomegalovirus exposure and HLA in healthy donors. The table came from immunoSEQ multiplex PCR; TCRdb's copy has only in-frame clones and leaves some out. The table has some 150,000 clones, around 86% seen once. Sequencing used PBMCs. These receptors were obtained from a female donor in good health and CMV-seronegative. CDR3s include the opening cysteine and the closing phenylalanine or tryptophan. Each record gives: V gene, J gene, clone size, D gene, CDR3 DNA, CDR3 protein. The D gene is left open where the match is weak. Part of the rows lack a size; the others show once, few, many or a class for expanded clones.

V: TRBV29-1; J: TRBJ1-2; size: few; D: TRBD1; DNA: TGCAGCGTTGAAAGACAGGGGGCGGGTGGCTACACCTTC; CDR3: CSVERQGAGGYTF
V: TRBV5-1; J: TRBJ2-7; size: few; D: -; DNA: TGCGCCACCAGTGAGGGAACTTACCCTCTATACTTC; CDR3: CATSEGTYPLYF
V: TRBV30; J: TRBJ2-7; size: -; D: -; DNA: TGTGCCTGGAGTGTAGGAGGGGCAGGACCCTTCCTCGAGCAGTACTTC; CDR3: CAWSVGGAGPFLEQYF
V: TRBV10-1; J: TRBJ2-1; size: -; D: TRBD2; DNA: TGCGCCACCCGTAAACTAGCGGGAGGAAGAGAGCAGTTCTTC; CDR3: CATRKLAGGREQFF
V: TRBV5-1; J: TRBJ2-7; size: -; D: TRBD1; DNA: TGCGCCAGCAGCCAACCGGGACAGAATACCTACGAGCAGTACTTC; CDR3: CASSQPGQNTYEQYF
V: TRBV6-5; J: TRBJ2-7; size: -; D: -; DNA: TGTGCCAGCAGTTATCAGGGGTCCTACGAGCAGTACTTC; CDR3: CASSYQGSYEQYF
V: TRBV28; J: TRBJ1-2; size: once; D: -; DNA: TGTGCCAGCAGTTTGAGGGATGGCTACACCTTC; CDR3: CASSLRDGYTF
V: TRBV29-1; J: TRBJ2-7; size: -; D: TRBD1; DNA: TGCAGCGGGACAGGCGCCTACGAGCAGTACTTC; CDR3: CSGTGAYEQYF
V: TRBV6-4; J: TRBJ2-2; size: -; D: TRBD2; DNA: TGTGCCAGCAGCGCCGGGACTAGCGGCCCCGGGGAGCTGTTTTTT; CDR3: CASSAGTSGPGELFF
V: TRBV5-6; J: TRBJ2-7; size: -; D: -; DNA: TGTGCCAGCAGCTTGGGACAGGACAACTCCTACGAGCAGTACTTC; CDR3: CASSLGQDNSYEQYF
V: TRBV19; J: TRBJ1-4; size: -; D: TRBD1; DNA: TGTGCCAGTCACACAGGGGAAACTAATGAAAAACTGTTTTTT; CDR3: CASHTGETNEKLFF
V: TRBV7-9; J: TRBJ2-1; size: -; D: TRBD2; DNA: TGTGCCAGCAGCCCCAGCGGGACTAGCGGATGGGTCTTTCAGTTCTTC; CDR3: CASSPSGTSGWVFQFF
V: TRBV6-5; J: TRBJ2-7; size: once; D: -; DNA: TGTGCCAGCAGTCTCACCGGGTACGAGCAGTACTTC; CDR3: CASSLTGYEQYF
V: TRBV28; J: TRBJ2-2; size: -; D: TRBD2; DNA: TGTGCCAGCAGTTTTAGCGGGTCGAACACCGGGGAGCTGTTTTTT; CDR3: CASSFSGSNTGELFF
V: TRBV11-2; J: TRBJ2-7; size: -; D: TRBD1; DNA: TGTGCCAGCAGCGTACAGGGGTCCCACTACGAGCAGTACTTC; CDR3: CASSVQGSHYEQYF
V: TRBV7-6; J: TRBJ1-1; size: -; D: TRBD1; DNA: TGTGCCAGCAGCCCCCGGAGACAGGGGGTCACTGAAGCTTTCTTT; CDR3: CASSPRRQGVTEAFF
V: TRBV18; J: TRBJ2-7; size: once; D: -; DNA: TGTGCCAGCTCACCAAAACAGGGTCCGGGCTACGAGCAGTACTTC; CDR3: CASSPKQGPGYEQYF
V: TRBV6-5; J: TRBJ1-1; size: -; D: -; DNA: TGTGCCAGCAGTTACCAGGGTATGGTCACTGAAGCTTTCTTT; CDR3: CASSYQGMVTEAFF
V: TRBV6-1; J: TRBJ2-1; size: few; D: TRBD1; DNA: TGTGCCAGCAGTGGGGACAGGGTAGTGAATGAGCAGTTCTTC; CDR3: CASSGDRVVNEQFF
V: TRBV28; J: TRBJ2-7; size: -; D: -; DNA: TGTGCCAGCAGTCCGGGGTGGTACGAGCAGTACTTC; CDR3: CASSPGWYEQYF
V: TRBV2; J: TRBJ2-7; size: -; D: TRBD1; DNA: TGTGCCAGCAGAGAGGGACAGGGGACTAATTTCTACGAGCAGTACTTC; CDR3: CASREGQGTNFYEQYF
V: TRBV10-3; J: TRBJ1-3; size: -; D: -; DNA: TGTGCCATCAGTGACCCGGGGGGGATTGGAAACACCATATATTTT; CDR3: CAISDPGGIGNTIYF
V: TRBV28; J: TRBJ2-6; size: -; D: -; DNA: TGTGCCAGCACCGGACAGAGAGTATCTGGGGCCAACGTCCTGACTTTC; CDR3: CASTGQRVSGANVLTF
V: TRBV9; J: TRBJ2-3; size: -; D: -; DNA: TGTGCCAGCAGCGTAGATCGGTATCCTCGCACAGATACGCAGTATTTT; CDR3: CASSVDRYPRTDTQYF
V: TRBV29-1; J: TRBJ2-7; size: -; D: -; DNA: TGCAGCGTTGAAGAGAGGCAGGGATATTTCTCCTACGAGCAGTACTTC; CDR3: CSVEERQGYFSYEQYF
V: TRBV7-9; J: TRBJ2-6; size: -; D: -; DNA: TGTGCCAGCAGCTTTAAGGGGTCTGGGGCCAACGTCCTGACTTTC; CDR3: CASSFKGSGANVLTF
V: TRBV7-6; J: TRBJ2-1; size: -; D: TRBD2; DNA: TGTGCCAGCAGCTTCGGGACTACCGACAATGAGCAGTTCTTC; CDR3: CASSFGTTDNEQFF
V: TRBV27; J: TRBJ1-2; size: -; D: -; DNA: TGTGCCAGCAGTTTATTACCAGGGGCAGGGATTTATGGCTACACCTTC; CDR3: CASSLLPGAGIYGYTF
V: TRBV6-5; J: TRBJ1-3; size: -; D: TRBD1; DNA: TGTGCCAGCAGTTACTCGGGACAGTTCCCTGGAAACACCATATATTTT; CDR3: CASSYSGQFPGNTIYF
V: TRBV29-1; J: TRBJ2-5; size: -; D: -; DNA: TGCAGCGTTGAAGATCTGATCAGCCAAGAGACCCAGTACTTC; CDR3: CSVEDLISQETQYF
V: TRBV19; J: TRBJ1-1; size: -; D: -; DNA: TGTGCCAGTAGCCGACAGTCCCTGAACACTGAAGCTTTCTTT; CDR3: CASSRQSLNTEAFF
V: TRBV15; J: TRBJ2-5; size: -; D: TRBD1; DNA: TGTGCCACCAGCATCCGGGACAGGGAGACCCAGTACTTC; CDR3: CATSIRDRETQYF
V: TRBV7-9; J: TRBJ1-1; size: -; D: -; DNA: TGTGCCAGCAGCTTTACAGGGAAAGGGACTGAAGCTTTCTTT; CDR3: CASSFTGKGTEAFF
V: TRBV5-6; J: TRBJ1-5; size: once; D: TRBD1; DNA: TGTGCCAGCAGCCTGGGACAGAGGAATCAGCCCCAGCATTTT; CDR3: CASSLGQRNQPQHF
V: TRBV5-1; J: TRBJ1-2; size: -; D: -; DNA: TGCGCCAGCAGCTTGCAGGGAAACTATGGCTACACCTTC; CDR3: CASSLQGNYGYTF
V: TRBV19; J: TRBJ1-2; size: -; D: -; DNA: TGTGCCAGTACCCCTGGGCACTATGGCTACACCTTC; CDR3: CASTPGHYGYTF
V: TRBV10-2; J: TRBJ1-4; size: -; D: -; DNA: TGCGCCAGCAGTGACCCACAGCACCCTAATGAAAAACTGTTTTTT; CDR3: CASSDPQHPNEKLFF
V: TRBV5-6; J: TRBJ2-7; size: -; D: TRBD2; DNA: TGTGCCAGCAGCTTGGGCGGTGCGGGGGACCCGCAAAATTCCTACGAGCAGTACTTC; CDR3: CASSLGGAGDPQNSYEQYF
V: TRBV4-1; J: TRBJ2-7; size: -; D: -; DNA: TGCGCCAGCAGCCAAGAATGGCATGTTCCCAGCTCCTACGAGCAGTACTTC; CDR3: CASSQEWHVPSSYEQYF
V: TRBV25-1; J: TRBJ1-2; size: -; D: -; DNA: TGTGCCAGCAGTGAACAGGGGAACTATGGCTACACCTTC; CDR3: CASSEQGNYGYTF
V: TRBV4-2; J: TRBJ2-1; size: -; D: TRBD2; DNA: TGTGCCAGCAGCCAAGAAAGCGGGAGGGCCCACAATGAGCAGTTCTTC; CDR3: CASSQESGRAHNEQFF
V: TRBV6-1; J: TRBJ1-3; size: once; D: -; DNA: TGTGCCTTCAGCGTAGGACTCGGAAACACCATATATTTT; CDR3: CAFSVGLGNTIYF
V: TRBV5-4; J: TRBJ2-3; size: -; D: -; DNA: TGTGCCAGCAGCCAGGGACAACCAGCTAGCACAGATACGCAGTATTTT; CDR3: CASSQGQPASTDTQYF
V: TRBV29-1; J: TRBJ2-7; size: -; D: -; DNA: TGCAGCGTTGATGTGGCGGATACCTACGAGCAGTACTTC; CDR3: CSVDVADTYEQYF
V: TRBV15; J: TRBJ2-5; size: -; D: -; DNA: TGTGCCACCAGCAGAGATCCGGGTACCGGAGAGACCCAGTACTTC; CDR3: CATSRDPGTGETQYF
V: TRBV28; J: TRBJ2-7; size: -; D: -; DNA: TGTGCCAGCAGCTCAGGGTTTGGCTACCTCTCCTACGAGCAGTACTTC; CDR3: CASSSGFGYLSYEQYF
V: TRBV25-1; J: TRBJ1-1; size: -; D: TRBD1; DNA: TGTGCCAGCAGTGTCCAGACAGGGGGCGCGGCTGAAGCTTTCTTT; CDR3: CASSVQTGGAAEAFF
V: TRBV5-4; J: TRBJ2-5; size: -; D: -; DNA: TGTGCCAGCAGCCCGTCGGACTACCAAGAGACCCAGTACTTC; CDR3: CASSPSDYQETQYF
V: TRBV5-1; J: TRBJ1-2; size: -; D: -; DNA: TGCGCCAGCAGGGACGCGGGGGCGTATGGCTACACCTTC; CDR3: CASRDAGAYGYTF